The 8 T cell receptor beta chains reported below all come from one sample, sequenced in a study of T cells in Graves' hyperthyroidism and ophthalmopathy (dated by TCRdb to the late 2010s). Library construction relied on multiplex PCR. For sequencing, an Illumina HiSeq 2000 was employed. The TCR beta CDR3 regions were amplified from the RNA transcripts. The first round of RT-PCR for the TCR CDR3 was performed with the HTBI primer set and the Qiagen OneStep RT-PCR kit. TCRdb took the public reads, trimmed them with fastp at Q25, ran MiXCR for clone calling and kept in-frame beta chains. One record per CDR3 amino acid sequence lists the most common genes and DNA. The sample data list almost 600,000 distinct CDR3 sequences, and about 45% of these were observed just once. The ten largest clonotypes hold about 8.3% of the sample. The sample taken for sequencing was peripheral blood or thyroid tissue (not recorded which). These receptors all come from a woman under 30 with Graves' hyperthyroidism.

This clonotype came up many times. The chain joins TRBV12-3 or TRBV12-4 to TRBJ1-2; maybe TRBD1 (6 bases). CDR3 size: 14 residues. V was trimmed by 5 bases and J by 2 bases, leaving 12 bases between them. The CDR3 here is CASSPPGQNYGYTF. CDR3 bases: TGTGCCAGCAGTCCTCCGGGACAAAACTATGGCTACACCTTC.

This sequence joins TRBV7-2 and TRBJ1-2; TRBD1 matches 9 bases. The CDR3 is 10 amino acids. V was clipped by 10 bases and J by 6 bases; unmatched bases: 0. Germline CDR1 is SGHTA and CDR2 is FQGNSA. CDR3 in amino acids: CANRGHGYTF. CDR3 coding DNA: TGTGCCAACAGGGGGCATGGCTACACCTTC.

CDR3 in amino acids: CSARTSGSRKTQYF. Written as DNA, the CDR3 is TGCAGCGCCCGGACTAGCGGGAGTAGAAAGACCCAGTACTTC. The chain couples TRBV29-1 to TRBJ2-5, with TRBD2 identical over 13 bases. Germline CDR1 SQVTM, CDR2 ANQGSEA. Germline trimming cut 7 bases from V and 6 bases from J; bases unmatched to any gene: 8. CDR3 length: 14 amino acids.

The rearrangement joins TRBV20-1 to TRBJ2-5; 10 bases agree with TRBD2. CDR1 DFQATT and CDR2 SNEGSKA come from the germline V gene (reference sequence). This CDR3 region has 14 residues. Trimming removed 5 bases from V and 0 bases from J; junction bases left unmatched: 3. This CDR3 reads CSAGLAVYQETQYF. CDR3 sequence (DNA): TGCAGTGCTGGACTAGCGGTGTACCAAGAGACCCAGTACTTC.

There are a few counts of this clonotype. The V call is TRBV18, the J call TRBJ2-7; 13 nucleotides match TRBD2. This CDR3 spans 17 amino acids. CDR1 is KGHSH, CDR2 LQKENI, per germline. With V trimmed by 0 bases and J by 6 bases, 8 bases remained unmatched. CDR3 sequence: CASSPPGLAGALLEQYF. DNA of the CDR3: TGTGCCAGCTCACCACCAGGACTAGCGGGAGCACTTCTCGAGCAGTACTTC.

This chain uses TRBV2 with TRBJ1-2, with D possibly matching TRBD1 (5 bases). Looked up from germline, CDR1 is SNHLY and CDR2 is FYNNEI. The CDR3 sequence is 13 residues long. V gave up 3 bases and J gave up 7 bases, with 12 bases separating them. The CDR3 reads CASSETGGVGYTF. CDR3 DNA: TGTGCCAGCAGTGAGACGGGGGGGGTTGGCTACACCTTC.

The chain joins TRBV7-3 to TRBJ2-7, with 10 bases that match TRBD2. Germline V gives CDR1 SGHTA, CDR2 FQGTGA. The CDR3 covers 16 residues. The J segment lost 0 bases and the V segment lost 5 bases, leaving 7 bases of the junction unmatched. The CDR3 DNA reads as TGTGCCAGCAGCCAGACAGCGGGAGGGCCCTCCTACGAGCAGTACTTC. This sequence encodes CASSQTAGGPSYEQYF. The full variable domain, rest sourced from reference TRBV7-3 and TRBJ2-7, is GAGVSQTPSNKVTEKGKYVELRCDPISGHTALYWYRQSLGQGPEFLIYFQGTGAADDSGLPNDRFFAVRPEGSVSTLKIQRTERGDSAVYLCASSQTAGGPSYEQYFGPGTRLTVT.

Ten or more counts support this clonotype. The rearrangement links TRBV25-1 to TRBJ1-5; 8 nucleotides align to TRBD1. This CDR3 is built from 14 residues. With V trimmed by 3 bases and J by 6 bases, 4 bases remained unmatched. CDR1 is MGHDK, CDR2 SYGVNS, per germline. The CDR3 is CASSDGQGGQPQHF. The CDR3 region has the DNA TGTGCCAGCAGTGATGGACAGGGTGGTCAGCCCCAGCATTTT. Full variable domain (remainder filled in from reference TRBV25-1 and TRBJ1-5): EADIYQTPRYLVIGTGKKITLECSQTMGHDKMYWYQQDPGMELHLIHYSYGVNSTEKGDLSSESTVSRIRTEHFPLTLESARPSHTSQYLCASSDGQGGQPQHFGDGTRLSIL.